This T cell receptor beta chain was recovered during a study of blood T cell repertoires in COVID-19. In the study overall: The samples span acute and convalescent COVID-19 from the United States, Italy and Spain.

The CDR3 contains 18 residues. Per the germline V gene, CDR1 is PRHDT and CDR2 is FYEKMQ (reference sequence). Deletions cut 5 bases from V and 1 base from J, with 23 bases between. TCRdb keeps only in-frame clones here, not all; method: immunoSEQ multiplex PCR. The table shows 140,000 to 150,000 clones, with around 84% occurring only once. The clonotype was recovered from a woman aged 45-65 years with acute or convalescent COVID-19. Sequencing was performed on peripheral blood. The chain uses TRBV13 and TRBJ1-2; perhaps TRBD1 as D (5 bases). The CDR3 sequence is CASSPTAGSPQFNYGYTF. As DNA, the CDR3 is TGTGCCAGCAGCCCCACAGCAGGGTCCCCCCAATTTAACTATGGCTACACCTTC.